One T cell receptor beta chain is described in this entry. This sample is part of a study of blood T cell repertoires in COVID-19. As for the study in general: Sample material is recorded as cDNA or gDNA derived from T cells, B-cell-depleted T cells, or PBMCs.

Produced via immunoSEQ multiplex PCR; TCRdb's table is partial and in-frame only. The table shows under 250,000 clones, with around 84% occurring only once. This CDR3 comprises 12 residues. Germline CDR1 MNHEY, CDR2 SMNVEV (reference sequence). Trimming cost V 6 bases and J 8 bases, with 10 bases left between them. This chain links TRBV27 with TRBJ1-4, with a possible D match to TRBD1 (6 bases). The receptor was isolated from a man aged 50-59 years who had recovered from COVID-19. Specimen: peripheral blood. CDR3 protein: CASRTGYEKLFF. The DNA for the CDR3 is TGTGCCAGCAGAACAGGGTACGAAAAACTGTTTTTT.